This section outlines one TCR beta chain sequence together with its context. The antigen is unknown. This entry belongs to a study of cytomegalovirus exposure and HLA in healthy donors. Study conclusions and caveats: Across HLA loci, a later analysis found differing TCR association rates, with DRB1 most and HLA-C fewest. Previous analysis showed most TCR beta V segments were productive about 87% or about 30% of the time.

Primers for the PCR totalled 60 Vbeta and 13 Jbeta. Original methodology: A follow-up analysis tallied around 76 million unique TCR beta chains, 9 million to 11 million shared. TCRdb's copy holds only in-frame clones and misses some; the assay was immunoSEQ multiplex PCR. V, J and clone size are those of that table, while D and trimming were read from the DNA. The table shows over 150,000 clones, with around 80% occurring only once. CDR3 length equals 12 residues. Germline V lookup: CDR1 MDHEN, CDR2 SYDVKM. Trimming left V 8 bases short and J 2 bases short, with 7 bases between. The chain has TRBV28 and TRBJ1-5; D is unresolved. The sample was PBMCs. The sequence derives from a man aged 30-40 years in good health and CMV-seronegative. The CDR3 protein is CASAAGNQPQHF. In DNA, the CDR3 is TGTGCCAGCGCGGCGGGCAATCAGCCCCAGCATTTT.